One sample yielded the 27 T cell receptor beta chains listed below, sequenced in a study of monozygotic twins with inflammatory bowel disease. One entry per CDR3 protein, without DNA, is what TCRdb gives after re-calling the 5' RACE reads. The sample holds around 230,000 distinct CDR3 sequences. The sample comprised blood. These TCRs come from a human donor with ulcerative colitis or Crohn's disease, or a healthy co-twin of an affected twin (not recorded which).

The chain uses TRBV19 and TRBJ1-4; TCRdb gives TRBD1 as the D gene, but with no DNA this cannot be confirmed. In germline, CDR1 is LNHDA, CDR2 SQIVND (reference sequence). The CDR3 sequence is 18 residues long. CDR3 sequence: CASSRSLDRGGTNEKLFF.

The chain uses TRBV18 and TRBJ2-5. The CDR3 covers 13 residues. Germline CDR1 is KGHSH and CDR2 is LQKENI. This CDR3 reads CASSPVNQETQYF.

The chain uses TRBV18 and TRBJ2-3; TCRdb's D call of TRBD1 is untestable without DNA. Germline CDR1 and CDR2: KGHSH and LQKENI. CDR3 size: 13 residues. The CDR3 region is CASSPAGTDTQYF.

V usage is TRBV5-1 and J usage is TRBJ2-3; with no DNA, the TCRdb D assignment of TRBD2 cannot be verified. This CDR3 spans 17 amino acids. Per the germline V gene, CDR1 is SGHRS and CDR2 is YFSETQ. The CDR3 sequence is CASSLRIAGSSTDTQYF.

This sequence joins TRBV29-1 and TRBJ2-1; TCRdb outputs TRBD2, but without DNA this stays unchecked. Looked up from germline, CDR1 is SQVTM and CDR2 is ANQGSEA. The CDR3 covers 11 residues. This CDR3 reads CSTGLRGEQFF.

The genes are TRBV12-3 or TRBV12-4 and TRBJ2-3; TCRdb designates TRBD1, a call that cannot be tested without DNA. This CDR3 has 13 residues. CDR3: CASRDSDTDTQYF.

The genes are TRBV5-1 and TRBJ1-1. Germline lookup yields CDR1 SGHRS and CDR2 YFSETQ. The CDR3 length is 14 residues. The CDR3 region is CASSLGLYETEAFF.

The chain employs TRBV15 and TRBJ2-2; TCRdb selects TRBD2, and the lack of DNA leaves this call unchecked. This CDR3 comprises 14 residues. Germline V gene sequence: CDR1 LNHNV, CDR2 YYDKDF (reference sequence). The chain's CDR3 is CATSVGGIGGELFF.

The gene calls are TRBV2 and TRBJ2-7; there is no DNA to check the TCRdb D call of TRBD1. This CDR3 is 16 amino acids long. Germline CDR1 reads SNHLY; CDR2 reads FYNNEI. The chain's CDR3 is CASTLPDRVLEYEQYF.

J is TRBJ2-2 and V is TRBV2; absent DNA, TCRdb's TRBD2 call cannot be checked. The CDR3 is 14 residues long. Per germline, CDR1 SNHLY and CDR2 FYNNEI. This CDR3 reads CASSLGLAAGELFF. Supplemented by reference TRBV2 and TRBJ2-2, the full variable domain reads EPEVTQTPSHQVTQMGQEVILRCVPISNHLYFYWYRQILGQKVEFLVSFYNNEISEKSEIFDDQFSVERPDGSNFTLKIRSTKLEDSAMYFCASSLGLAAGELFFGEGSRLTVL.

The gene calls are TRBV20-1 and TRBJ1-2; TCRdb returns TRBD1, unconfirmable since there is no DNA. The CDR3 is 14 amino acids. Germline assignment: CDR1 DFQATT and CDR2 SNEGSKA (reference sequence). CDR3 residues: CSASGLQGDYGYTF.

The rearrangement links TRBV5-1 to TRBJ1-1. Germline CDR1 is SGHRS and CDR2 is YFSETQ. The CDR3 is 14 residues long. The CDR3: CASSLLTENTEAFF.

This chain joins TRBV2 and TRBJ1-2. Germline V gene data show CDR1 as SNHLY and CDR2 as FYNNEI. The CDR3 is made up of 13 amino acids. The CDR3: CASTLGWDYGYTF.

The chain carries TRBV5-4 and TRBJ1-1; no DNA is available, so the TRBD1 call from TCRdb remains unchecked. CDR1 and CDR2 (germline): SGHNT, YYREEE (reference sequence). The CDR3 extends over 16 amino acids. CDR3 in amino acids: CASSPRDRGGNTEAFF.

The rearrangement uses TRBV7-8 and TRBJ2-2; TCRdb lists TRBD1, though no DNA is available to test this call. The CDR3 loop spans 15 amino acids. Germline V gene lookup returns CDR1 SGHVS and CDR2 FQNEAQ. The CDR3 loop reads CASSEDRGPTGELFF.

The CDR3: CASSYTTGDYGYTF. V is TRBV5-1 and J is TRBJ1-2; TCRdb designates TRBD1, a call that cannot be tested without DNA. The CDR3 contains 14 residues. Germline loops: CDR1 SGHRS, CDR2 YFSETQ.

This chain's CDR3 is CSATGQRFYEQYF. The V and J genes are TRBV20-1 and TRBJ2-7; TCRdb designates TRBD1, a call that cannot be tested without DNA. The CDR3 totals 13 residues. Germline V gene lookup returns CDR1 DFQATT and CDR2 SNEGSKA (reference sequence).

The gene calls are TRBV12-5 and TRBJ1-2; the TCRdb call, TRBD1, lacks DNA for checking. This CDR3 region has 12 residues. Germline V CDR1 and CDR2: LGHNT, FRNRAP. The CDR3 is CASGLPQAGYTF.

The chain is built from TRBV11-2 and TRBJ2-5; without DNA, the TCRdb call of TRBD1 cannot be checked. The length of the CDR3 is 15 residues. The V gene's germline CDR1 is SGHAT and CDR2 FQNNGV. This CDR3 is CASSTDRGDGETQYF.

The chain is built from TRBV4-1 and TRBJ1-2; TCRdb proposes TRBD1, but this gene call is untestable without DNA. The CDR3 loop spans 14 amino acids. Germline values: CDR1 MGHRA, CDR2 YSYEKL. CDR3 region: CASSQEDWDYGYTF.

The rearrangement uses TRBV19 and TRBJ1-5. Germline loops: CDR1 LNHDA, CDR2 SQIVND (reference sequence). The CDR3 extends over 14 amino acids. CDR3 sequence: CASSILGFDQPQHF.

This chain's CDR3 is CASSLEGRGVYNEQFF. This chain links TRBV5-4 with TRBJ2-1; checking the TCRdb D call of TRBD1 is not possible without DNA. The CDR3 length is 16 residues. The germline CDR1 and CDR2 sequences are SGHNT and YYREEE (reference sequence).

The rearrangement joins TRBV7-2 to TRBJ2-7. The CDR3 loop spans 14 amino acids. The V gene's germline CDR1 is SGHTA and CDR2 FQGNSA. CDR3 in amino acids: CASSLISWAYEQYF.

The J gene is TRBJ2-1, the V gene TRBV6-5; TCRdb returns TRBD2, unconfirmable since there is no DNA. CDR1 and CDR2 (germline): MNHEY, SVGAGI. CDR3 length: 15 amino acids. This CDR3 is CASSYGGGASNEQFF.

The chain is built from TRBV19 and TRBJ2-1; lacking DNA, the TRBD2 call made by TCRdb goes unchecked. Per germline, CDR1 LNHDA and CDR2 SQIVND (reference sequence). The CDR3 extends over 15 amino acids. The CDR3 here is CASSMIAGGYNEQFF.

The rearrangement links TRBV5-1 to TRBJ2-7; TCRdb reports TRBD1, a call that lacks DNA to check it against. Germline CDR1 and CDR2: SGHRS and YFSETQ. This CDR3 is 15 amino acids long. The CDR3 loop reads CASSFRDIGDYEQYF.

The V gene is TRBV20-1, the J gene TRBJ1-2. The CDR3 consists of 13 residues. The germline CDR1 and CDR2 sequences are DFQATT and SNEGSKA (reference sequence). The CDR3 is CSARQTADYGYTF.